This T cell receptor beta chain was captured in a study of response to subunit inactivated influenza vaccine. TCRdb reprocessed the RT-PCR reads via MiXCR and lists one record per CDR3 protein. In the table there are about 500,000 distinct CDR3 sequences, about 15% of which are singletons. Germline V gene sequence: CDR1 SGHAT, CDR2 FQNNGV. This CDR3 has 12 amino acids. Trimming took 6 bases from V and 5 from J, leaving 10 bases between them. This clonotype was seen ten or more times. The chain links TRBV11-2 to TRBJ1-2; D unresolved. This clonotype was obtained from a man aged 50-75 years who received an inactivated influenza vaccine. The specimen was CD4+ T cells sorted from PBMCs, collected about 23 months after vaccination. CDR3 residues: CASSIQGYGYTF. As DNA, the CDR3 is TGTGCCAGCAGTATTCAAGGGTATGGCTACACCTTC.